The rows below give T cell receptor beta chains drawn from one sample of a study of T cell clusters in autoimmune cytopenias. TCRdb re-called the multiplex PCR reads and catalogs CDR3 proteins one per entry, DNA excluded. Its clone listing holds roughly 7,500 distinct CDR3 sequences. Material for sequencing was peripheral blood. The source of these receptors is a human donor with an autoimmune cytopenia or autoimmune hepatitis (not recorded which). CDR3s include the opening cysteine and the closing phenylalanine or tryptophan. The order of the fields is clone size, V gene, CDR3 length, J gene, CDR3 protein. Clone size is stated in some rows and not others, as once, few, many or a class when expanded.

NA	TRBV14	16	TRBJ1-1	CASSQVRGTVNTEAFF
NA	TRBV18	15	TRBJ2-3	CASFPGDGSTDTQYF
medium-sized	TRBV19	16	TRBJ1-5	CASSIITGASNQPQHF
NA	TRBV6-5	15	TRBJ1-1	CASSYSGSMNTEAFF
NA	TRBV30	15	TRBJ2-1	CAWSHRQERKNEQFF
medium-sized	TRBV11-1	14	TRBJ1-1	CASSFHAGNTEAFF
NA	TRBV11-2	13	TRBJ2-5	CASSNTAGETQYF
medium-sized	TRBV19	14	TRBJ1-5	CASTSGGGYQPQHF
NA	TRBV27	18	TRBJ2-3	CASSFGARGGGPTDTQYF
medium-sized	TRBV18	13	TRBJ1-4	CASSPPLGDELFF
NA	TRBV9	12	TRBJ1-1	CASGGGWTEAFF
medium-sized	TRBV29-1	11	TRBJ1-2	CSVDRGYGYTF
medium-sized	TRBV6-5	15	TRBJ1-4	CASSYLGQSNEKLFF
NA	TRBV6-5	14	TRBJ1-1	CASSPEQGATEAFF
NA	TRBV6-1	15	TRBJ1-2	CASRPARQGKYGYTF
NA	TRBV6-1	15	TRBJ2-1	CASSDRVGSYNEQFF
NA	TRBV10-3	15	TRBJ2-3	CAISERRSDTDTQYF
medium-sized	TRBV12-3/TRBV12-4	14	TRBJ1-1	CASTKGLLNTEAFF
NA	TRBV30	17	TRBJ1-1	CAWTTLGRGLLNTEAFF
medium-sized	TRBV30	11	TRBJ1-1	CAGALNTEAFF
NA	TRBV14	18	TRBJ2-3	CASSQGWGAHMRTDTQYF
medium-sized	TRBV6-5	12	TRBJ1-2	CASSYWGRGYTF
NA	TRBV12-3/TRBV12-4	14	TRBJ1-1	CASSNAPRKTEAFF
NA	TRBV7-2	12	TRBJ2-3	CASSPYGDTQYF
NA	TRBV5-1	17	TRBJ2-2	CASSLLPDPTNTGELFF
NA	TRBV6-5	13	TRBJ1-1	CASSVTGEAEAFF
medium-sized	TRBV18	15	TRBJ2-3	CASSRDADGTDTQYF
NA	TRBV5-1	15	TRBJ2-3	CASSLAPRNTDTQYF
medium-sized	TRBV19	14	TRBJ1-5	CASSIGGSNQPQHF
medium-sized	TRBV19	16	TRBJ1-5	CASSTGLSGAQQPQHF
medium-sized	TRBV27	17	TRBJ2-1	CASSLRPVLTSYNEQFF